This T cell receptor (beta chain) was sequenced for a study of cytomegalovirus exposure and HLA in healthy donors. The CDR3 extends over 11 amino acids. Between the trimmed V and J ends, which lost 6 bases and 9 bases, there was a span of 9 bases. Germline-derived CDR1 and CDR2 are MGHRA and YSYEKL. The PCR employed 60 Vbeta primers together with 13 Jbeta primers. Here immunoSEQ multiplex PCR was the method, and the copy in TCRdb shows in-frame clones only, minus some. In the table there are fewer than 120,000 clones, over 65% of which are singletons. The chain is built from TRBV4-1 and TRBJ2-1, with D perhaps TRBD1 (6 bases). Sequenced: PBMCs. This sequence was found in a man aged 30 to 45 in good health and CMV-seropositive. In nucleotides, the CDR3 is TGCGCCAGCAGTAGGGGGTTTGAGCAGTTCTTC. Translating gives CASSRGFEQFF.